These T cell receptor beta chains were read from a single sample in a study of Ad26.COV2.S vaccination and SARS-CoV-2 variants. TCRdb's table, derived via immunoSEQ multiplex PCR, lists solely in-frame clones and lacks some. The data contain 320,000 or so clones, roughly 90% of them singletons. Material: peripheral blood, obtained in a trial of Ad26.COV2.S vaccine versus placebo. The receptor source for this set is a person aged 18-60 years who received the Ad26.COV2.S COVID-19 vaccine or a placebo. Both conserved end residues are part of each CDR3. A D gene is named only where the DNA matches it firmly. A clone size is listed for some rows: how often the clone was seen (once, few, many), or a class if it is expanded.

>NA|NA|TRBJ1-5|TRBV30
TGTGCCTGGACAGGGGAAGGCAATCAGCCCCAGCATTTT
CAWTGEGNQPQHF
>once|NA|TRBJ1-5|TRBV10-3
TGTGCCATCAGTGCCGGAGGGAGCAATCAGCCCCAGCATTTT
CAISAGGSNQPQHF
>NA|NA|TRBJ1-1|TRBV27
TGTGCCAGCAGTTTATTGGGGGAGAACACTGAAGCTTTCTTT
CASSLLGENTEAFF
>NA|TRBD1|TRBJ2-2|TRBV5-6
TGTGCCAGCAGTTCCGGGACAGTCTCCACCGGGGAGCTGTTTTTT
CASSSGTVSTGELFF
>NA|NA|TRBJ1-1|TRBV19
TGTGCCAGTAGTATAGCGGGGGTCCGGGGGGAAGCTTTCTTT
CASSIAGVRGEAFF
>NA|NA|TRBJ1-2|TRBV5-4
TGTGCCAGCAGCTTACAATTTGGGCAGGGCGTCTATGGCTACACCTTC
CASSLQFGQGVYGYTF
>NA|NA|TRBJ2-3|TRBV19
TGTGCCAGTAGTGACAGCACAAACACAGATACGCAGTATTTT
CASSDSTNTDTQYF
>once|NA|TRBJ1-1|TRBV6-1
TGTGCCAGCAGTGAAGCGTCGAACACTGAAGCTTTCTTT
CASSEASNTEAFF
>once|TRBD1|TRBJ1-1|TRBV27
TGTGCCAGCAGCCGAACGGACAGGGGAGGAGTGGGGAACACTGAAGCTTTCTTT
CASSRTDRGGVGNTEAFF
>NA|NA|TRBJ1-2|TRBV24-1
TGTGCCACCAGTGATGCCCCGACCAGTTCCTATGGCTACACCTTC
CATSDAPTSSYGYTF
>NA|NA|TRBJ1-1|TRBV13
TGTGCCAGCAGCTTAGGGGTGCTGAACACTGAAGCTTTCTTT
CASSLGVLNTEAFF
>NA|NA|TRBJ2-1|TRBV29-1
TGCAGCGTTAATTTATGGGACGGGTACTACAATGAGCAGTTCTTC
CSVNLWDGYYNEQFF
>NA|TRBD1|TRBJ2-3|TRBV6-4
TGTGCCAGCAGTGTCCAGGGGGCGGCAGATACGCAGTATTTT
CASSVQGAADTQYF
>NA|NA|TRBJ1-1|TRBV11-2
TGTGCCAGCAGATTACTGACAGGAACGCTGAACACTGAAGCTTTCTTT
CASRLLTGTLNTEAFF
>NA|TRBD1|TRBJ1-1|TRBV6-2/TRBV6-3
TGTGCCAGCAGTTACCCACTACCGGGACAGGGGAGTGAGAGCACTGAAGCTTTCTTT
CASSYPLPGQGSESTEAFF
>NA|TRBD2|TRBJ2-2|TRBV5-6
TGTGCCAGCAGCTTAGGCGGGGGATATATCCTCGGGGAGCTGTTTTTT
CASSLGGGYILGELFF
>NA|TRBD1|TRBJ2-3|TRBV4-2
TGTGCCAGCAGCTCCCGACAGGGGAAACGTTACGATACGCAGTATTTT
CASSSRQGKRYDTQYF
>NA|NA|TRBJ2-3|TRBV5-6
TGTGCCAGCAGCTTGTGGCAGGGCGGGCAGTATTTT
CASSLWQGGQYF
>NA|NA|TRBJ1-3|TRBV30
TGTGCCTGGGAGGAGGTCTCTGGAAACACCATATATTTT
CAWEEVSGNTIYF
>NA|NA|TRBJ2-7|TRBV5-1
TGCGCCAGCAGCTTGGACCCGGGGACGGGCTCCTACGAGCAGTACTTC
CASSLDPGTGSYEQYF
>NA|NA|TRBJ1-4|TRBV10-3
TGTGCCATCAGTGACAGGTCAACTAATGAAAAACTGTTTTTT
CAISDRSTNEKLFF
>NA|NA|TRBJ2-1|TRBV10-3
TGTGCCATCAGCTCGGACAGCGATGAGCAGTTCTTC
CAISSDSDEQFF
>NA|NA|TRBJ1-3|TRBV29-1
TGCAGCGTTGGAGGGGGGGCAGGCGGCTCTGGAGACACCATATATTTT
CSVGGGAGGSGDTIYF
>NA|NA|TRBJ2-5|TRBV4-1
TGCGCCAGCAGCCAAGGACTGGCGGGCCCCCAAGAGACCCAGTACTTC
CASSQGLAGPQETQYF
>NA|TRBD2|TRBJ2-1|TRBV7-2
TGTGCCAGCAGCTTACCGGGACTAGCATTAAATGAGCAGTTCTTC
CASSLPGLALNEQFF
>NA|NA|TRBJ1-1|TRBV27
TGTGCCAGCAGTTACAGGGCTCAGGGGAACACTGAAGCTTTCTTT
CASSYRAQGNTEAFF
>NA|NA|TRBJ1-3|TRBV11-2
TGTGCCAGCAGCTTAGAGGGGAACTCTGGAAACACCATATATTTT
CASSLEGNSGNTIYF
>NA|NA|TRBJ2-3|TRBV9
TGTGCCAGCAGTGGGTCCACAGATACGCAGTATTTT
CASSGSTDTQYF